This record concerns one TCR beta chain sequence. At one end, the junction sequence differs from germline, possibly due to a read error. CDR3 length: 14 amino acids. The germline V gene encodes CDR1 SGHRS and CDR2 YFSETQ. This entry belongs to a study of blood T cells in healthy people across ages. A J-beta primer mix and a sample-barcoded 5' primer were used in a second PCR of about 7 to 12 cycles. There were at least 3 million CDR3-containing paired-end reads obtained from each sample. TCRdb processed the 5' RACE reads anew with MiXCR; each CDR3 protein has one entry. This sample has over 950,000 distinct CDR3 sequences, with roughly 50% found just once.

The sequence derives from a woman aged 60-70 years in good health. The chain uses TRBV5-1 and TRBJ2-1; D remains unclear. Sequenced: blood. The CDR3 loop is CASSLSGSQNEQFF. Here the CDR3 DNA reads TGCGCCAGCAGCTTGTCCGGGTCCCAAAATGAGCAGTTCTTT.